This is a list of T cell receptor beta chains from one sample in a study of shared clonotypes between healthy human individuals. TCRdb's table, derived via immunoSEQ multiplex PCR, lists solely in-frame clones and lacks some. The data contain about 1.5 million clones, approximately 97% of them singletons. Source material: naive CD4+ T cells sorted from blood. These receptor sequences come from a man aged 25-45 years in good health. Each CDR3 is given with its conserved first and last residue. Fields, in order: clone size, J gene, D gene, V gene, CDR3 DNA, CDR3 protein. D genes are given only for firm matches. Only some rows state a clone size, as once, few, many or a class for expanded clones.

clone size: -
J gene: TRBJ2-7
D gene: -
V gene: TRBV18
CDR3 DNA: TGTGCCAGCTCACCAGCCAGGACCGATTCCTACGAGCAGTACTTC
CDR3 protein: CASSPARTDSYEQYF

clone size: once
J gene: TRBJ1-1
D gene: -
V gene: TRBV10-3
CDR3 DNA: TGTGCCATCAGTGAGCCGACGGGGAACACTGAAGCTTTCTTT
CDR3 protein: CAISEPTGNTEAFF

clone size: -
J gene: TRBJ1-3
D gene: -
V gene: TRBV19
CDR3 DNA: TGTGCCAGTAGTATCGACAGCGGAAACACCATATATTTT
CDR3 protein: CASSIDSGNTIYF

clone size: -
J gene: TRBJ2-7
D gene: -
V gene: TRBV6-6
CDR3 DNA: TGTGCCAGCAGCCTCCGGCAGCTTGGCTCCTACGAGCAGTACTTC
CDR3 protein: CASSLRQLGSYEQYF

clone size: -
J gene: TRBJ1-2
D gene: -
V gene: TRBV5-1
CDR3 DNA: TGCGCCAGCAGTCTTGACCCGACCCATAACTATGGCTACACCTTC
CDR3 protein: CASSLDPTHNYGYTF

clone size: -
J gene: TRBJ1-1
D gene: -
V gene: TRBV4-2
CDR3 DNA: TGTGCCAGCAGCTATAGTACAGCTGAAGCTTTCTTT
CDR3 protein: CASSYSTAEAFF

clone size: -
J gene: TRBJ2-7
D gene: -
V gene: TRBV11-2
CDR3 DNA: TGTGCCAGCAGCTCCGACAACTACGAGCAGTACTTC
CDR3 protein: CASSSDNYEQYF

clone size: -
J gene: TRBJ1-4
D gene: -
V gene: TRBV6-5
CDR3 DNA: TGTGCCAGCAGTTACTCAGCTGGGACTAATGAAAAACTGTTTTTT
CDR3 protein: CASSYSAGTNEKLFF

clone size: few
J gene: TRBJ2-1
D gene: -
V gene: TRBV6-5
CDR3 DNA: TGTGCCAGCAGTTACTCGACCCTCAATGAGCAGTTCTTC
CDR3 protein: CASSYSTLNEQFF

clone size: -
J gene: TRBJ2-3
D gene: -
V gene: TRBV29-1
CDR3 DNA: TGCAGCGTTGAGATTTTGGCGGGACGCACAGATACGCAGTATTTT
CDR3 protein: CSVEILAGRTDTQYF

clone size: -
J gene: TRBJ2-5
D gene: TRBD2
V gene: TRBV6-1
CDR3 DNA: TGTGCCAGCAGTGATATTACTCCGGGACTAGGGGGGGAGACCCAGTACTTC
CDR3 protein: CASSDITPGLGGETQYF

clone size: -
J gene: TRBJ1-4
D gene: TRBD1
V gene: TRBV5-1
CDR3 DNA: TGCGCCAGCAGCTTGATAGGACAGGGTTATGAAAAACTGTTTTTT
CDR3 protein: CASSLIGQGYEKLFF

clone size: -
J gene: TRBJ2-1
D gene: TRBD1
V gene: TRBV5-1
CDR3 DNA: TGCGCCAGCAGCTGGACAGGGGAAGGGAATGAGCAGTTCTTC
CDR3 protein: CASSWTGEGNEQFF

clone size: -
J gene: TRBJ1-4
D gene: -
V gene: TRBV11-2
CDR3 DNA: TGTGCCAGCAGCTACCGGGGGGCGCCCCCTGAAAAACTGTTTTTT
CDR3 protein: CASSYRGAPPEKLFF

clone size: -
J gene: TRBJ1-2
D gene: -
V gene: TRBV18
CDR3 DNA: TGTGCCAGCTCACCGACAGGTTCTTATGGCTACACCTTC
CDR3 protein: CASSPTGSYGYTF

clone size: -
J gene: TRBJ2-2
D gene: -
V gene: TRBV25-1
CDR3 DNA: TGTGCCAGCAGTGAATTCGCCGGGACGGAGAACACCGGGGAGCTGTTTTTT
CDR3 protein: CASSEFAGTENTGELFF

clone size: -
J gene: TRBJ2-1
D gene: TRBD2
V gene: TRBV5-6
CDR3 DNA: TGTGCCAGCAGCTCAGTGACGGAAAACGCGGGAGGGCCATACAATGAGCAGTTCTTC
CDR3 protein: CASSSVTENAGGPYNEQFF

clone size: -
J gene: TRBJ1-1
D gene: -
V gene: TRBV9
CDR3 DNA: TGTGCCAGCAGCGTAGGCGGGGGAGGGCAGGGTATGCGGGCTTTCTTT
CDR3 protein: CASSVGGGGQGMRAFF

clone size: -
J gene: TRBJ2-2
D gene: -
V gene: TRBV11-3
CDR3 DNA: TGTGCCAGCAGCTTAGATTATGCCGGGGAGCTGTTTTTT
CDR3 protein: CASSLDYAGELFF

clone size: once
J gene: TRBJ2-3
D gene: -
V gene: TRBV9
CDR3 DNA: TGTGCCAGCAGCGATTTAGCGGATACGCAGTATTTT
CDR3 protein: CASSDLADTQYF

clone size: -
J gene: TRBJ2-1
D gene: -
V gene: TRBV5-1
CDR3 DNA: TGCGCCAGCAGCGCCTCGGGCGGGTACTACAATGAGCAGTTCTTC
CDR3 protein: CASSASGGYYNEQFF

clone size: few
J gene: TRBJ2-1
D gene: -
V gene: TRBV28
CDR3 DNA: TGTGCCAGCAGATGGGTGCGGGATATGGAGCAGTTCTTC
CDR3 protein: CASRWVRDMEQFF

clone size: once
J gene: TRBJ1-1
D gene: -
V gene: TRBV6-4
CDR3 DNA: TGTGCCAGCAGTGAGGACTTGAACACTGAAGCTTTCTTT
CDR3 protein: CASSEDLNTEAFF

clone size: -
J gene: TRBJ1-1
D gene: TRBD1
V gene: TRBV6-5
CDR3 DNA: TGTGCCAGCAGTTATGAAACAGGGGATCTAAACACTGAAGCTTTCTTT
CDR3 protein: CASSYETGDLNTEAFF

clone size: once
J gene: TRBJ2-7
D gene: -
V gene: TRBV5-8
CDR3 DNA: TGTGCCAGCAGCTTTGTTCTAAACGAGCAGTACTTC
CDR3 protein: CASSFVLNEQYF

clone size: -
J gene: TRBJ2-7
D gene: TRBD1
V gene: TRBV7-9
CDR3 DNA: TGTGCCAGCAGCCAGACAGGGGGCCCCTACGAGCAGTACTTC
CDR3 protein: CASSQTGGPYEQYF

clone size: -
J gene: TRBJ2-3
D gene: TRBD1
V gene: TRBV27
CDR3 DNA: TGTGCCAGCAGTTCCCGGACAGGGGGCGCGTGGGGAAGCACAGATACGCAGTATTTT
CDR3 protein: CASSSRTGGAWGSTDTQYF

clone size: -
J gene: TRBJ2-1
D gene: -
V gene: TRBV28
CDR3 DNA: TGTGCCAGCAGTTCCGGGACGTTAATTTTCTTC
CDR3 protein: CASSSGTLIFF

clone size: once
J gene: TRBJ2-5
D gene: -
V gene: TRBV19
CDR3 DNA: TGTGCCAGTAGGGGGTGGGACAAGCAAGAGACCCAGTACTTC
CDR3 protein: CASRGWDKQETQYF

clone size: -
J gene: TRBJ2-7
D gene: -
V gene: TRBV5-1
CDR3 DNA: TGCGCCAGCAGCTTGGAGGGCGGGGAGGAGCAGTACTTC
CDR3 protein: CASSLEGGEEQYF

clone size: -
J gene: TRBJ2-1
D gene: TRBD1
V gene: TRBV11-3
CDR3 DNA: TGTGCCAGCAGCTTAGATTCCCGCTTGACAGGGGGCAATAAAAACAATGAGCAGTTCTTC
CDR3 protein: CASSLDSRLTGGNKNNEQFF

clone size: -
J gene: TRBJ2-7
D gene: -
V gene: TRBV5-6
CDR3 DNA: TGTGCCAGCAGCTTAGAGGCGCCCCCCTACGAGCAGTACTTC
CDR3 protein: CASSLEAPPYEQYF

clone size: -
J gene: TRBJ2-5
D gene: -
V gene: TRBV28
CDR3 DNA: TGTGCCACTCAACGAGGCCAAGAGACCCAGTACTTC
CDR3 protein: CATQRGQETQYF

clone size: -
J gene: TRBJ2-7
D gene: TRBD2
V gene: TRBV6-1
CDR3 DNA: TGTGCCAGCAGGACCATGGGACAGACCCCGGGACTAGCGGGCTTC
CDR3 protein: CASRTMGQTPGLAGF

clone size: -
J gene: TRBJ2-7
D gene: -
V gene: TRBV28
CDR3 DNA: TGTGCCAGCAGGGGGCCGGCCTACGAGCAGTACTTC
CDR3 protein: CASRGPAYEQYF

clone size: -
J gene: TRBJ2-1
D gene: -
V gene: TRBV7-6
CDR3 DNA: TGTGCCAGCAGCTTGGTTGGGGGATGGAGCTCCTACAATGAGCAGTTCTTC
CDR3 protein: CASSLVGGWSSYNEQFF

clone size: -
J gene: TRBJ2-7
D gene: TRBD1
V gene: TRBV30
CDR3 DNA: TGTGCCTGGAGTTTGGGGACAGGGTTCTACGAGCAGTACTTC
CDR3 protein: CAWSLGTGFYEQYF

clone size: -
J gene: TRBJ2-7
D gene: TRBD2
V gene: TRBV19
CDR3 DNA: TGTGCCAGTAGTATTGGACTAGCCTACGAGCAGTACTTC
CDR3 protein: CASSIGLAYEQYF

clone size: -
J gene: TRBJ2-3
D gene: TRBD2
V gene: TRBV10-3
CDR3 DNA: TGTGCCATCAGTGAGCTACTAGCGGGAGGGAAAGATACGCAGTATTTT
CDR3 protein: CAISELLAGGKDTQYF

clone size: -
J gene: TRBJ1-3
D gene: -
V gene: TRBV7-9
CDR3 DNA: TGTGCCAGCACCCTCTTTGCCCAGGAATCTGGAAACACCATATATTTT
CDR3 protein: CASTLFAQESGNTIYF

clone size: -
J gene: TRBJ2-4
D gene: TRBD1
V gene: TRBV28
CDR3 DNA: TGTGCCAGCATGGTCCCGCCAGGGGGCCAATACTTC
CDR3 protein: CASMVPPGGQYF